This TCR beta chain was obtained from a study of molecular identifiers for immune sequencing clone quantification. Sorted cell numbers of about 19,000 to 1,000,000, with 10%, 30% or 50% RNA, served as input for naive CD8 libraries. TCRdb re-derived calls from the PCR reads in MiXCR, one entry per CDR3 protein. The sample carries about 640,000 distinct CDR3 sequences, just under 20% recorded once. In its sample, this clonotype was seen a few times. The CDR3 is made up of 15 amino acids. Germline CDR1 and CDR2: MGHRA and YSYEKL. With V trimmed by 5 bases and J by 3 bases, 3 bases remained unmatched. This TCR was recovered from a human donor in good health. Some libraries in this study had Jurkat cell RNA spiked in. The source material was naive CD8+ T cells from blood, with Jurkat cell RNA spiked in. Subset meaning: FACS-sorted CD8+CD4-CCR7+CD45RA+ naive T cells. The chain carries TRBV4-1 and TRBJ2-2, with 10 bases lining up with TRBD1. CDR3 in DNA: TGCGCCAGCAGCAAGGGACAGGGGCACACCGGGGAGCTGTTTTTT. Translated, it gives CASSKGQGHTGELFF.